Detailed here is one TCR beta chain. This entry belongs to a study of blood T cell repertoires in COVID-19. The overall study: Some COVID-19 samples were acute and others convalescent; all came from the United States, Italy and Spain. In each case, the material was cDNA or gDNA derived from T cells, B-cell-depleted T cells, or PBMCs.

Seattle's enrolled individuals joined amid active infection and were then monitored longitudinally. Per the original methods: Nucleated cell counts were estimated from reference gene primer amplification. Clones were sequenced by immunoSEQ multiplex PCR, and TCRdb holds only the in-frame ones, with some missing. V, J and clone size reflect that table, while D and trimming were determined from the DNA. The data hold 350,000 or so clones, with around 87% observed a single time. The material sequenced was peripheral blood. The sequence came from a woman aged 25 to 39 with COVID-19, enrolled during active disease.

CDR3 coding DNA: TGTGCCAGTAGAGGGGGACTAGCGGGAGGCCGGACCGGGGAGCTGTTTTTT. Its translation is CASRGGLAGGRTGELFF. The J gene is TRBJ2-2, the V gene TRBV19; 15 bases line up with TRBD2. V lost 6 bases and J lost 5; bases outside the gene matches: 7. CDR1 and CDR2 (germline): LNHDA, SQIVND (reference sequence). The CDR3 extends over 17 amino acids.